The next 24 T cell receptor beta chains were all read from a single sample in a study of Graves' ophthalmopathy and Graves' hyperthyroidism. TCR beta CDR3 regions were amplified from RNA transcripts. Second-round multiplex PCR followed a first-round RT-PCR using HTBI primers. TCRdb re-called the multiplex PCR reads with MiXCR, one entry per CDR3 protein. The sample holds approximately 700,000 distinct CDR3 sequences; over 40% are singletons and the top ten take around 3%. The sequenced sample consisted of peripheral blood. The receptor source for this set is an adult man with Graves' ophthalmopathy.

This chain joins TRBV25-1 and TRBJ1-5, with D maybe TRBD1 (6 bases). Germline V gene lookup returns CDR1 MGHDK and CDR2 SYGVNS. The germline V and J ends were trimmed by 8 bases and 1 base, with 12 bases remaining between them. The CDR3 covers 14 residues. CDR3 sequence (DNA): TGTGCCAGCTTAGTGGGACACAGCAATCAGCCCCAGCATTTT. Its translation: CASLVGHSNQPQHF.

This clonotype was seen many times. CDR3 sequence: CASSSTMGGETQYF. CDR3 DNA sequence: TGTGCCAGCAGCTCAACCATGGGAGGGGAGACCCAGTACTTC. The V call is TRBV5-4, the J call TRBJ2-5; 7 positions match TRBD2. The CDR3 contains 14 residues. With V trimmed by 3 bases and J by 5 bases, 7 bases remained unmatched. CDR1 SGHNT and CDR2 YYREEE come from the germline V gene (reference sequence).

V is TRBV10-3 and J is TRBJ2-3, with 13 bases matching TRBD2. In germline, CDR1 is ENHRY, CDR2 SYGVKD. The CDR3 totals 17 residues. V lost 6 bases, J lost 4 bases, and 10 bases stayed unmatched. The CDR3 spells CAIRRTSGSNLADTQYF. CDR3 nucleotides: TGTGCCATCAGACGGACTAGCGGGAGTAATTTAGCAGATACGCAGTATTTT.

In this sample, this clonotype turned up a few times. The chain couples TRBV9 to TRBJ2-7; D unclear. The CDR3 has 16 residues. The V gene lost 4 bases and the J gene lost 2 bases, with 19 bases spanning the gap. Germline V CDR1 and CDR2: SGDLS, YYNGEE. The CDR3 region is CASSQVVPGRAYEQYF. In nucleotides, the CDR3 is TGTGCCAGCAGCCAAGTAGTCCCAGGCCGAGCCTACGAGCAGTACTTC.

The CDR3 protein is CASLQGMSNQPQHF. CDR3 sequence (DNA): TGTGCCAGTTTACAGGGGATGAGCAATCAGCCCCAGCATTTT. The J gene is TRBJ1-5, the V gene TRBV10-3; 7 nucleotides align to TRBD1. With 10 bases clipped from V and 1 base from J, the junction kept 7 bases outside the gene matches. This CDR3 is built from 14 residues. Germline lookup yields CDR1 ENHRY and CDR2 SYGVKD.

Comments on this clonotype: At one of its ends the junction is not consistent with the germline gene, which may arise from a read error. This chain connects TRBV7-2 to TRBJ2-7, with 10 bases lining up with TRBD2. Germline-derived CDR1 and CDR2 are SGHTA and FQGNSA. CDR3 length: 15 residues. The CDR3 spells CASSLEAGGTGELYF. CDR3 nucleotide sequence: TGCGCCAGCAGCCTAGAAGCGGGAGGGACCGGGGAGCTGTACTTC. The whole variable domain, filled in from reference TRBV7-2 and TRBJ2-7, reads GAGVSQSPSNKVTEKGKDVELRCDPISGHTALYWYRQSLGQGLEFLIYFQGNSAPDKSGLPSDRFSAERTGGSVSTLTIQRTQQEDSAVYLCASSLEAGGTGELYFGPGTRLTVT.

The chain recombines TRBV2 with TRBJ2-5; 8 nucleotides match TRBD1. Germline V gene data show CDR1 as SNHLY and CDR2 as FYNNEI. The CDR3 has 14 amino acids. Trimming took 6 bases from V and 5 from J; bases not matched to a gene: 8. CDR3 nucleotides: TGTGCCAGCAGCGCCCCAGGGGGCATGGAGACCCAGTACTTC. Amino acid sequence: CASSAPGGMETQYF. The variable domain in full, with the rest retrieved from reference TRBV2 and TRBJ2-5, is EPEVTQTPSHQVTQMGQEVILRCVPISNHLYFYWYRQILGQKVEFLVSFYNNEISEKSEIFDDQFSVERPDGSNFTLKIRSTKLEDSAMYFCASSAPGGMETQYFGPGTRLLVL.

The rearrangement joins TRBV10-2 to TRBJ1-5; no definite D call. CDR3 length: 14 amino acids. Germline-derived CDR1 and CDR2 are WSHSY and SAAADI. Trimming stripped 2 bases from V and 3 bases from J, with 8 bases between. The CDR3 reads CASSEGWVNQPQHF. The CDR3 DNA reads as TGCGCCAGCAGTGAGGGATGGGTCAATCAGCCCCAGCATTTT.

The chain combines TRBV5-8 with TRBJ2-7; the D gene is possibly TRBD2 (6 bases). Trimming left V 6 bases short and J 1 base short, with 8 bases between. The germline V gene has CDR1 SGHTS and CDR2 YDEGEE. This CDR3 contains 12 residues. The CDR3 coding sequence is TGTGCCAGCAACAGCGGGTCCTACGAGCAGTACTTC. Protein product: CASNSGSYEQYF.

On this clonotype itself: A read error may be the cause here, since a much bigger clone is one base away. The V gene is TRBV24-1, the J gene TRBJ2-5, with 9 bases matching TRBD2. Germline loops: CDR1 KGHDR, CDR2 SFDVKD. This CDR3 is built from 17 residues. This CDR3 is CATGDGGSGSWDETQYF. The CDR3 DNA sequence: TGTGCCACCGGTGATGGGGGTAGCGGGAGCTGGGATGAGACCCAGTACTTC.

The chain links TRBV25-1 to TRBJ2-3; no definite D call. Germline CDR1 and CDR2: MGHDK and SYGVNS. Between the trimmed V and J ends, which lost 8 bases and 2 bases, there was a span of 14 bases. The CDR3 covers 14 residues. The CDR3 nucleotides are TGTGCCAGCGTGGAGCTGGGGTCCACAGATACGCAGTATTTT. Its protein product is CASVELGSTDTQYF.

V usage is TRBV18 and J usage is TRBJ2-5; 9 nucleotides match TRBD1. The CDR3 loop spans 14 amino acids. CDR1 is KGHSH, CDR2 LQKENI, per germline. Unmatched junction bases numbered 7, after V lost 6 bases and J lost 5 bases. For the CDR3, the DNA is TGTGCCAGCTCGGCGACAGGGGGGATGGAGACCCAGTACTTC. Translated, it gives CASSATGGMETQYF.

This clonotype occurred once. A much more abundant neighbour one base away suggests this may be a read error. The CDR3 DNA follows: TGTTCCAGCAGCTTAGCCCCAACTGAAGCTTTCTTT. Its translation is CSSSLAPTEAFF. The J gene is TRBJ1-1, the V gene TRBV7-9; D is uncertain. CDR1 SEHNR and CDR2 FQNEAQ come from the germline V gene (reference sequence). This CDR3 spans 12 amino acids.

The chain joins TRBV14 to TRBJ2-7; D gene uncertain. This CDR3 spans 14 amino acids. With 1 base removed from V and 5 bases from J, the gap between germline ends came to 12 bases. The germline gives CDR1 SGHDN, CDR2 FVKESK. The CDR3 DNA is TGTGCCAGCAGCCAAGCCAGGCTGGCTAACGAGCAGTACTTC. Its translation is CASSQARLANEQYF.

This clonotype was seen at least ten times. This rearrangement joins TRBV5-6 to TRBJ1-5; TRBD1 might be the D (5 bases). V dropped 0 bases and J dropped 6 bases, with 13 bases sitting between them. The CDR3 spans 15 residues. Germline assignment: CDR1 SGHDT and CDR2 YYEEEE. The CDR3 coding sequence is TGTGCCAGCAGCTTGGGGCAGGGCCGTCGTCAGCCCCAGCATTTT. This gives the protein CASSLGQGRRQPQHF. Combining the CDR3 with reference TRBV5-6 and TRBJ1-5 gives the whole variable domain DAGVTQSPTHLIKTRGQQVTLRCSPKSGHDTVSWYQQALGQGPQFIFQYYEEEERQRGNFPDRFSGHQFPNYSSELNVNALLLGDSALYLCASSLGQGRRQPQHFGDGTRLSIL.

This chain connects TRBV5-1 to TRBJ1-5; tentative D call: TRBD1 (5 bases). The CDR3 has 16 amino acids. Looked up from germline, CDR1 is SGHRS and CDR2 is YFSETQ. Trimming removed 0 bases from V and 11 bases from J, with 21 bases in between. The CDR3 sequence is CASSLERLAGQETQHF. For the CDR3, the DNA is TGCGCCAGCAGCTTGGAGCGCCTAGCGGGGCAAGAGACCCAGCATTTT.

This clonotype showed up many times. The V call is TRBV19, the J call TRBJ1-5, with TRBD1 identical over 8 bases. The V and J ends lost 6 bases and 3 bases, in that order; junction bases with no gene match: 4. This CDR3 region has 14 residues. CDR1 is LNHDA and CDR2 is SQIVND in the germline V gene (reference sequence). Here the CDR3 reads CASRTTGANQPQHF. The CDR3 nucleotides read TGTGCCAGTAGGACGACAGGGGCCAATCAGCCCCAGCATTTT.

The rearrangement joins TRBV5-6 to TRBJ2-7; a possible D gene is TRBD1 (6 bases). The ends were cut back, 0 bases at V and 3 bases at J, with 16 bases in the middle. The CDR3 loop spans 16 amino acids. Germline V gene data show CDR1 as SGHDT and CDR2 as YYEEEE. CDR3 DNA: TGTGCCAGCAGCTTGGGACAGGCGATCCGATACTACGAGCAGTACTTC. Protein sequence: CASSLGQAIRYYEQYF.

Concerning this clonotype: Compared with germline, one end of the junction differs, possibly owing to a read error. The J gene is TRBJ1-3, the V gene TRBV10-3, with D possibly being TRBD1 (6 bases). This CDR3 contains 15 residues. Germline V gene lookup returns CDR1 ENHRY and CDR2 SYGVKD. CDR3 sequence (DNA): TGTGCCAGCAGTGGGACTAGCGGGGGCGGAAACACCATATATTTT. Its protein is CASSGTSGGGNTIYF.

This clonotype was recorded a few times. In DNA, the CDR3 is TGTGCCAGCAGCTTCACAGGGGGCTCCCTAATGAACACTGAAGCTTTCTTT. It translates to CASSFTGGSLMNTEAFF. J is TRBJ1-1 and V is TRBV11-3; 9 nucleotides agree with TRBD1. Germline CDR1 is SGHNT and CDR2 is YENEEA. After removal of 3 bases from V and 0 bases from J, the junction contained 8 bases not matched to a gene. The CDR3 contains 17 residues. Using reference TRBV11-3 and TRBJ1-1 for the parts outside the CDR3, the full variable domain is EAGVVQSPRYKIIEKKQPVAFWCNPISGHNTLYWYLQNLGQGPELLIRYENEEAVDDSQLPKDRFSAERLKGVDSTLKIQPAELGDSAVYLCASSFTGGSLMNTEAFFGQGTRLTVV.

The chain recombines TRBV29-1 with TRBJ2-7, with 8 positions matching TRBD2. Looked up from germline, CDR1 is SQVTM and CDR2 is ANQGSEA. The CDR3 spans 14 residues. V trimming: 8 bases; J trimming: 0 bases; junction bases outside the gene matches: 9. The CDR3 coding sequence is TGCAGCTCAAAGGCAGCGGGAGCCTCCTACGAGCAGTACTTC. This codes for CSSKAAGASYEQYF.

This clonotype was counted at least ten times. The chain couples TRBV12-3 or TRBV12-4 to TRBJ1-5; 8 positions match TRBD1. The J segment lost 6 bases and the V segment lost 7 bases, leaving 11 bases of the junction unmatched. The CDR3 has 15 residues. This CDR3 reads CASTPDRGRSQPQHF. CDR3 nucleotides: TGTGCCAGCACCCCTGACAGGGGACGATCTCAGCCCCAGCATTTT.

This clonotype was observed many times. The V gene is TRBV15, the J gene TRBJ2-2, with D perhaps matching TRBD1 (6 bases). V was clipped by 3 bases and J by 3 bases, with 17 bases between them. The germline gives CDR1 LNHNV, CDR2 YYDKDF (reference sequence). The CDR3 is 17 amino acids. The CDR3 DNA sequence: TGTGCCACCAGCAGCCCATTAGTGGGGGCCTACACCGGGGAGCTGTTTTTT. Amino acid sequence: CATSSPLVGAYTGELFF. Together with reference TRBV15 and TRBJ2-2, the CDR3 gives the full variable domain: DAMVIQNPRYQVTQFGKPVTLSCSQTLNHNVMYWYQQKSSQAPKLLFHYYDKDFNNEADTPDNFQSRRPNTSFCFLDIRSPGLGDTAMYLCATSSPLVGAYTGELFFGEGSRLTVL.

This rearrangement joins TRBV15 to TRBJ1-2; 10 nucleotides align to TRBD1. Trimming cost V 3 bases and J 8 bases; bases outside gene matches: 6. Germline V CDR1 and CDR2: LNHNV, YYDKDF (reference sequence). The CDR3 runs 14 residues. In DNA, the CDR3 is TGTGCCACCAGCAGCCTTGGACAGGGGGACGGCTACACCTTC. Amino acids: CATSSLGQGDGYTF.